These T cell receptor beta chains were read from a single sample in a study of OX40 agonist ivuxolimab in advanced cancers. TCRdb's table, derived via immunoSEQ multiplex PCR, lists solely in-frame clones and lacks some. The sample lists approximately 77,000 clones, just under 85% occurring once. Here the sequenced sample was CD4+ or CD8+ T cells sorted from blood, taken in a trial of the OX40 agonist ivuxolimab. The receptors derive from an adult with an advanced solid tumor such as melanoma, head and neck, liver or kidney cancer. Both conserved end residues are part of each CDR3.

TRBV18,TRBJ2-3,CASSPGQGGLDTQYF
TRBV30,TRBJ1-2,CAWLPSGVTNYGYTF
TRBV5-1,TRBJ1-1,CASSFKGEGTEAFF
TRBV6-6,TRBJ2-7,CASSPGDYEQYF
TRBV5-1,TRBJ1-2,CASSLVGQGADGYTF
TRBV5-1,TRBJ2-3,CASSLGDRVDTQYF
TRBV5-1,TRBJ2-1,CASSLGGTNNEQFF
TRBV7-3,TRBJ1-4,CASSPSVGPNEKLFF
TRBV28,TRBJ1-5,CASSLRFDLLSNQPQHF
TRBV21-1,TRBJ2-1,CASSKARRPDVNEQFF
TRBV5-5,TRBJ2-7,CASSFYTGDEQYF
TRBV9,TRBJ2-1,CASSSSRAGSSYNEQFF
TRBV9,TRBJ2-7,CASSVAPGGDRSHEQYF
TRBV6-6,TRBJ1-2,CASTNTYGYTF
TRBV5-1,TRBJ2-2,CASSLEGGQDTGELFF
TRBV6-1,TRBJ2-5,CASSGGLAGLLETQYF
TRBV18,TRBJ1-2,CASSPSGLTNYGYTF
TRBV5-1,TRBJ1-2,CASSSQGDSYGYTF
TRBV28,TRBJ1-1,CASSLIGQTPIEAFF
TRBV6-5,TRBJ1-2,CAISGGNYGYTF
TRBV28,TRBJ1-5,CASSPTPGTDYSNQPQHF
TRBV6-1,TRBJ2-7,CASHTRGSTYEQYF
TRBV6-1,TRBJ2-6,CASSTTASGANVLTF
TRBV29-1,TRBJ2-7,CSVEGGGVGEQYF
TRBV7-7,TRBJ2-1,CASSLGQGVYNEQFF
TRBV23-1,TRBJ2-1,CASSLRGRAYNEQFF
TRBV10-3,TRBJ2-1,CAISGSGDPRKNEQFF
TRBV5-1,TRBJ2-2,CASSLVGQMNTGELFF
TRBV6-1,TRBJ2-1,CASSERIAAHINNEQFF
TRBV7-3,TRBJ2-5,CASSLWASETQYF
TRBV6-1,TRBJ2-1,CASTRGSSYNEQFF
TRBV28,TRBJ1-2,CASSLAPGDLSGYTF
TRBV5-6,TRBJ1-5,CASSLAVAGYGQPQHF
TRBV5-5,TRBJ1-2,CASSLGLSDYGYTF
TRBV2,TRBJ1-6,CASRQGSSPLHF
TRBV5-4,TRBJ2-3,CASSLYRTGGKDTQYF
TRBV6-1,TRBJ2-5,CASRDSGGPGETQYF
TRBV2,TRBJ1-5,CASGGQHNQPQHF
TRBV18,TRBJ2-1,CASSPREGGDEQFF
TRBV5-4,TRBJ1-1,CASRRGGHGNTEAFF
TRBV6-1,TRBJ1-2,CASSERLVSYGYTF
TRBV7-9,TRBJ2-1,CASSPWTGLGEQFF
TRBV9,TRBJ2-1,CASSGGGLSYNEQFF
TRBV11-2,TRBJ2-5,CASSLAPGTSGRRGETQYF
TRBV5-5,TRBJ1-6,CASSIRTASNSPLHF
TRBV6-5,TRBJ1-5,CASSYEGNQPQHF
TRBV28,TRBJ1-2,CASQGAQYGYTF
TRBV18,TRBJ2-3,CASSQGGDTQYF
TRBV5-4,TRBJ1-4,CASSLGGGQRGEKLFF
TRBV28,NA,CASNTGGKPYEQYF
TRBV6-5,TRBJ2-5,CASSPPGRQETQYF
TRBV6-5,TRBJ2-1,CASSWSRGGRMNEQFF
TRBV6-4,TRBJ2-7,CASSEGTGVYEQYF
TRBV5-4,TRBJ2-5,CASSFLGSLDWGETQYF
TRBV7-8,TRBJ2-5,CASSLTDLRETQYF
TRBV7-2,TRBJ1-1,CASSFGGVGPTFF
TRBV7-2,TRBJ1-1,CAGVTGGQNTEAFF
TRBV7-2,TRBJ2-7,CASSLVQSPAYEQYF
TRBV7-2,TRBJ1-2,CASSPVGGDYGYTF